Listed here are 19 T cell receptor beta chains from one sample, sequenced in a study of regulatory T cells in long-lasting Graves disease. Sample time point: persistent/refractory GD, antithyroid drugs over 5 years with positive TRAb. Extracted PBMC RNA gave rise to the TCR library. TCR beta libraries were built with iRepertoire HTBI primers and Arm-PCR of CDR3 regions. TCRdb reprocessed the multiplex PCR reads with MiXCR, giving one entry per CDR3 protein. Among some 300,000 distinct CDR3 sequences listed, 22% were seen once. The sample was peripheral blood mononuclear cells (PBMCs), taken when the disease was refractory, from a patient treated with antithyroid drugs. The receptors come from a female donor with Graves disease.

This clonotype was observed at least ten times. This chain links TRBV28 with TRBJ1-3; D gene ambiguous. The V end lost 6 bases, the J end lost 0 bases, and 12 bases lay between the germline ends. Germline loops: CDR1 MDHEN, CDR2 SYDVKM. CDR3 length equals 15 residues. CDR3 protein: CASRYRDHSGNTIYF. The CDR3 nucleotides are TGTGCCAGCAGATACAGAGACCACTCTGGAAACACCATATATTTT.

This clonotype appeared a few times. The chain uses TRBV30 and TRBJ1-2, with no clear D. From germline, CDR1 is GTSNPN and CDR2 SVGIG (reference sequence). V was trimmed by 5 bases and J by 5 bases, leaving 9 bases between them. The CDR3 consists of 11 residues. This CDR3 reads CAWFVTYGYTF. DNA of the CDR3: TGTGCCTGGTTTGTGACATATGGCTACACCTTC. Together with reference TRBV30 and TRBJ1-2, the CDR3 gives the full variable domain: SQTIHQWPATLVQPVGSPLSLECTVEGTSNPNLYWYRQAAGRGLQLLFYSVGIGQISSEVPQNLSASRPQDRQFILSSKKLLLSDSGFYLCAWFVTYGYTFGSGTRLTVV.

This clonotype was seen more than once but under ten times. V and J are TRBV30 and TRBJ1-2; D uncertain. CDR1 is GTSNPN and CDR2 is SVGIG in the germline V gene (reference sequence). This CDR3 is 11 amino acids long. Between the trimmed V and J ends, which lost 4 bases and 5 bases, there was a span of 8 bases. CDR3: CAWTGLYGYTF. CDR3 DNA sequence: TGTGCCTGGACCGGGTTATATGGCTACACCTTC.

The V gene is TRBV30, the J gene TRBJ2-3; TRBD2 matches at 8 bases. There are 14 residues in the CDR3. CDR1 and CDR2 (germline): GTSNPN, SVGIG (reference sequence). V lost 3 bases to trimming and J lost 3 bases; unmatched junction nucleotides: 5. CDR3 residues: CAWSAGLATDTQYF. CDR3 coding DNA: TGTGCCTGGAGCGCTGGACTAGCAACAGATACGCAGTATTTT.

The rearrangement links TRBV6-5 to TRBJ2-7; 7 bases line up with TRBD2. CDR3 length: 18 amino acids. The germline V gene has CDR1 MNHEY and CDR2 SVGAGI. The V segment lost 0 bases and the J segment 6 bases; nucleotides outside the gene matches: 17. The CDR3: CASSYSVTRTRSNGEQYF. DNA for the CDR3: TGTGCCAGCAGTTACTCAGTAACTCGGACTAGAAGCAATGGCGAGCAGTACTTC.

In this sample, this clonotype turned up a few times. The V gene is TRBV27, the J gene TRBJ1-1, with D unresolved. CDR3 length: 14 residues. The V gene lost 7 bases and the J gene lost 2 bases, with 14 bases spanning the gap. Germline V gives CDR1 MNHEY, CDR2 SMNVEV (reference sequence). The CDR3 is CASINTGRNTEAFF. As DNA, the CDR3 is TGTGCCAGCATCAACACCGGGAGAAACACTGAAGCTTTCTTT.

This chain joins TRBV19 and TRBJ2-7; 14 bases are shared with TRBD2. The CDR3 covers 17 residues. Germline trimming cut 3 bases from V and 5 bases from J; bases unmatched to any gene: 9. Germline-derived CDR1 and CDR2 are LNHDA and SQIVND (reference sequence). The CDR3 reads CASSISGTSGGLNEQYF. The DNA for the CDR3 is TGTGCCAGTAGTATTTCGGGGACTAGCGGGGGACTAAACGAGCAGTACTTC. Full variable domain (missing parts from reference TRBV19 and TRBJ2-7): DGGITQSPKYLFRKEGQNVTLSCEQNLNHDAMYWYRQDPGQGLRLIYYSQIVNDFQKGDIAEGYSVSREKKESFPLTVTSAQKNPTAFYLCASSISGTSGGLNEQYFGPGTRLTVT.

Regarding this clonotype: At one end the junction does not follow the germline gene, possibly because of a read error. The rearrangement uses TRBV5-1 and TRBJ1-6, with TRBD1 identical over 7 bases. Germline V gene lookup returns CDR1 SGHRS and CDR2 YFSETQ. The CDR3 covers 15 residues. The CDR3: CASTQGDRENSPLHF. The DNA of the CDR3 is TGTGCCAGCACCCAAGGGGACAGAGAGAATTCACCCCTCCACTTT.

This clonotype was observed a handful of times. This chain connects TRBV15 to TRBJ1-6; no clear D gene. This CDR3 spans 13 amino acids. Germline values: CDR1 LNHNV, CDR2 YYDKDF (reference sequence). The ends were cut back, 3 bases at V and 7 bases at J, with 7 bases in the middle. The chain's CDR3 is CATSRVENSPLHF. CDR3 nucleotide sequence: TGTGCCACCAGCAGGGTAGAAAATTCACCCCTCCACTTT.

V usage is TRBV3-1 and J usage is TRBJ2-2, with 7 bases matching TRBD1. Germline trimming cut 3 bases from V and 6 bases from J; bases unmatched to any gene: 10. The germline CDR1 and CDR2 sequences are LGHDT and YNNKEL (reference sequence). The CDR3 length is 16 residues. The CDR3 bases are TGTGCCAGCAGCCACACCGGGACAGCTTTATCCGGGGAGCTGTTTTTT. It is translated as CASSHTGTALSGELFF. The full variable domain, its missing parts supplied by reference TRBV3-1 and TRBJ2-2, is DTAVSQTPKYLVTQMGNDKSIKCEQNLGHDTMYWYKQDSKKFLKIMFSYNNKELIINETVPNRFSPKSPDKAHLNLHINSLELGDSAVYFCASSHTGTALSGELFFGEGSRLTVL.

The CDR3 loop reads CASSDGTGTDQPQHF. The CDR3 coding sequence is TGTGCCAGCAGCGACGGGACAGGGACAGATCAGCCCCAGCATTTT. The rearrangement joins TRBV6-1 to TRBJ1-5; 9 bases align to TRBD1. Germline lookup yields CDR1 MNHNS and CDR2 SASEGT. The CDR3 runs to 15 residues. J was trimmed by 5 bases and V by 6 bases; bases with no gene match: 8.

The rearrangement links TRBV20-1 to TRBJ2-7; TRBD2 aligns across 10 bases. V was pared by 6 bases and J by 4 bases, with 6 bases of the junction left unmatched. In germline, CDR1 is DFQATT, CDR2 SNEGSKA (reference sequence). This CDR3 is built from 13 residues. This chain's CDR3 is CSALAGVWYEQYF. The CDR3 DNA follows: TGCAGTGCCCTAGCGGGAGTTTGGTACGAGCAGTACTTC.

This clonotype appeared a few times. This chain joins TRBV6-1 and TRBJ1-4; 7 bases fit TRBD1. The CDR3 is 14 residues long. Germline CDR1 is MNHNS and CDR2 is SASEGT. The trim removed 7 bases at V and 3 bases at J, leaving 5 bases unmatched. The DNA of the CDR3 is TGTGCCAGCAAGAACAGGGGCGCTAATGAAAAACTGTTTTTT. Its protein is CASKNRGANEKLFF.

V and J are TRBV4-3 and TRBJ2-1; maybe TRBD2 (5 bases). Trimming removed 0 bases from V and 8 bases from J, with 17 bases in between. The CDR3 covers 16 residues. Germline CDR1 and CDR2: LGHNA and YSLEER. The chain's CDR3 is CASSQDRGSLNDEQFF. The CDR3 nucleotides are TGCGCCAGCAGCCAAGATCGCGGGTCCCTAAACGATGAGCAGTTCTTC.

This clonotype appeared a few times. The genes are TRBV14 and TRBJ1-6, with a weak D call TRBD1 (5 bases). The CDR3 is made up of 13 amino acids. Germline-derived CDR1 and CDR2 are SGHDN and FVKESK. V lost 5 bases, J lost 7 bases, and 9 bases lay in between. DNA of the CDR3: TGTGCCAGCAGCAGGGGTCAGAATTCACCCCTCCACTTT. Translation gives CASSRGQNSPLHF.

This clonotype has just a few counts. The V call is TRBV5-1, the J call TRBJ1-6, with D unclear. This CDR3 comprises 14 residues. Trimming shortened V by 3 bases and J by 7 bases, and 11 bases separated the two germline ends. The germline CDR1 and CDR2 sequences are SGHRS and YFSETQ. In DNA, the CDR3 is TGCGCCAGCAGCTCTAGGGAAAGCAATTCACCCCTCCACTTT. Amino acid sequence: CASSSRESNSPLHF.

This clonotype was detected ten times or more. The chain uses TRBV18 and TRBJ1-2; maybe TRBD1 (5 bases). CDR3 length: 13 amino acids. V lost 3 bases and J lost 6, with 11 bases in between. Looked up from germline, CDR1 is KGHSH and CDR2 is LQKENI. The CDR3 sequence: CASSPKRDHGYTF. CDR3 bases: TGTGCCAGCTCACCGAAAAGGGACCATGGCTACACCTTC.

This chain joins TRBV7-6 and TRBJ2-1; D is perhaps TRBD1 or TRBD2 (5 bases each). This CDR3 has 15 amino acids. Trimming took 3 bases from V and 7 from J, leaving 16 bases between them. Germline V lookup: CDR1 SGHVS, CDR2 FNYEAQ. The CDR3 DNA is TGTGCCAGCAGCTTTTCAGGGAGCCAGCCTAATGAGCAGTTCTTC. Protein product: CASSFSGSQPNEQFF.

The rearrangement joins TRBV28 to TRBJ2-3; 9 bases line up with TRBD1. The V gene's germline CDR1 is MDHEN and CDR2 SYDVKM. This CDR3 region has 14 residues. The trim removed 7 bases at V and 11 bases at J, leaving 13 bases unmatched. CDR3: CASNPTGDREVQYF. The CDR3 region has the DNA TGTGCCAGCAATCCAACCGGGGACAGGGAGGTGCAGTATTTT.